The 27 T cell receptor beta chains presented below share a single source sample, sequenced in a study of patients and donors after allogeneic stem cell transplantation. TCRdb re-analysed the RT-PCR reads in MiXCR, keeping a single row per CDR3 protein. The profile shows over 30,000 distinct CDR3 sequences, roughly a third of them singletons. Sequencing was performed on blood, either unsorted or a sorted T cell fraction (not recorded which). These TCRs come from a human donor who was either an allogeneic HSCT recipient or a stem cell or donor lymphocyte infusion donor (not recorded which). It is not recorded whose cells these are; they may come from a transplant donor.

J is TRBJ2-2 and V is TRBV12-3 or TRBV12-4, with TRBD1 identical over 8 bases. The CDR3 is 15 residues long. V was pared by 4 bases and J by 4 bases, with 5 bases of the junction left unmatched. The DNA of the CDR3 is TGTGCCAGCAGTTCGGACAGGGCTATCACCGGGGAGCTGTTTTTT. Amino acid sequence: CASSSDRAITGELFF.

This clonotype was seen a few times. This chain uses TRBV7-9 with TRBJ1-2; a possible D gene is TRBD1 (6 bases). The V gene lost 5 bases and the J gene lost 4 bases, with 17 bases spanning the gap. Germline CDR1 reads SEHNR; CDR2 reads FQNEAQ (reference sequence). This CDR3 has 15 amino acids. The CDR3: CASSRLWGTTYGYTF. The CDR3 coding sequence is TGTGCCAGCAGCCGCTTATGGGGGACAACCTATGGCTACACCTTC. Filled out from reference TRBV7-9 and TRBJ1-2, the complete variable domain reads DTGVSQNPRHKITKRGQNVTFRCDPISEHNRLYWYRQTLGQGPEFLTYFQNEAQLEKSRLLSDRFSAERPKGSFSTLEIQRTEQGDSAMYLCASSRLWGTTYGYTFGSGTRLTVV.

The rearrangement joins TRBV3-1 to TRBJ1-5; D is unresolved. The germline V gene has CDR1 LGHDT and CDR2 YNNKEL (reference sequence). The CDR3 consists of 14 residues. Trimming left V 1 base short and J 6 bases short, with 10 bases between. The CDR3 sequence: CASSQVAETQPQHF. CDR3 in DNA: TGTGCCAGCAGCCAAGTTGCAGAGACTCAGCCCCAGCATTTT.

This chain links TRBV20-1 with TRBJ1-2, with no clear D. The CDR3 spans 9 residues. Germline assignment: CDR1 DFQATT and CDR2 SNEGSKA (reference sequence). V dropped 8 bases and J dropped 4 bases, with 5 bases sitting between them. The CDR3 loop reads CSSAYGYTF. The CDR3, as DNA: TGCAGTTCCGCCTATGGCTACACCTTC.

The table lists this clonotype with a few counts. This chain connects TRBV6-5 to TRBJ1-1, with a possible D match to TRBD1 (5 bases). V dropped 3 bases and J dropped 1 base, with 15 bases sitting between them. From germline, CDR1 is MNHEY and CDR2 SVGAGI. The CDR3 length is 16 residues. CDR3 bases: TGTGCCAGCAGTTATTGGATGAAAGGGACGAACACTGAAGCTTTCTTT. Amino acids: CASSYWMKGTNTEAFF.

This chain links TRBV6-6 with TRBJ2-3; 14 bases align to TRBD2. CDR1 and CDR2 (germline): MNHNY, SVGAGI (reference sequence). J gave up 0 bases and V 5 bases, and 1 base lay outside the gene matches. The CDR3 contains 16 residues. The CDR3 sequence: CASSRLAGGSTDTQYF. The CDR3 bases are TGTGCCAGCAGTAGACTAGCGGGAGGGAGCACAGATACGCAGTATTTT.

This chain links TRBV12-3 or TRBV12-4 with TRBJ2-6; D is undetermined. The CDR3 is made up of 19 amino acids. Trimming removed 2 bases from V and 2 bases from J, with 19 bases in between. The CDR3 loop reads CASSLLSFKYPPGANVLTF. CDR3 coding DNA: TGTGCCAGCAGTTTATTGTCTTTTAAGTACCCGCCTGGGGCCAACGTCCTGACTTTC.

This clonotype was recorded a few times. A clone one base away is much larger, so this may be a read error. The chain joins TRBV5-1 to TRBJ1-1; possible D gene TRBD1, 6 bases. The germline CDR1 and CDR2 sequences are SGHRS and YFSETQ. There are 16 residues in the CDR3. The V end lost 3 bases, the J end lost 4 bases, and 19 bases lay between the germline ends. The CDR3 reads CASSWGPQGSSTEAFF. The CDR3 bases are TGCGCCAGCAGCTGGGGACCCCAGGGGTCGAGCACTGAAGCTTTCTTT.

This clonotype occurred a few times. The chain is built from TRBV6-2 or TRBV6-3 and TRBJ1-5, with D possibly TRBD1 on 6 matching bases. The V end lost 2 bases, the J end lost 7 bases, and 15 bases lay between the germline ends. Germline loops: CDR1 MNHEY, CDR2 SVGEGT. The length of the CDR3 is 15 residues. The CDR3 protein is CASSYGGGPGQPQHF. Here the CDR3 DNA reads TGTGCCAGCAGTTACGGGGGGGGCCCTGGGCAGCCCCAGCATTTT.

The chain is built from TRBV7-9 and TRBJ2-3, with a possible D match to TRBD1 (6 bases). In germline, CDR1 is SEHNR, CDR2 FQNEAQ (reference sequence). This CDR3 comprises 14 residues. Trimming took 5 bases from V and 3 from J, leaving 12 bases between them. CDR3 sequence: CASSPQGLTDTQYF. The CDR3 DNA reads TGTGCCAGCAGCCCTCAGGGGTTAACAGATACGCAGTATTTT.

This clonotype was seen a few times. The chain links TRBV10-3 to TRBJ2-7, with TRBD1 matching 9 bases. Germline CDR1 is ENHRY and CDR2 is SYGVKD. The CDR3 loop spans 19 amino acids. V was pared by 4 bases and J by 3 bases, with 19 bases of the junction left unmatched. CDR3 nucleotide sequence: TGTGCCATCAGTGCCGCCGGGACAGGGTTTTATAAGGGCATCTACGAGCAGTACTTC. This codes for CAISAAGTGFYKGIYEQYF.

This clonotype was observed a few times. The chain joins TRBV4-2 to TRBJ1-6; tentatively, D is TRBD1 (6 bases). CDR1 and CDR2 (germline): LGHNA, YNFKEQ. V lost 3 bases, J lost 8 bases, and 26 bases lay in between. The CDR3 covers 19 residues. CDR3 loop: CASSHGQRLWEKVDSPLHF. The CDR3 nucleotides are TGTGCCAGCAGCCATGGACAGCGACTTTGGGAGAAGGTGGATTCACCCCTCCACTTT.

The sample holds a few counts of this clonotype. The V gene is TRBV5-1, the J gene TRBJ2-6, with 10 bases identical to TRBD1. J gave up 3 bases and V 0 bases, and 6 bases lay outside the gene matches. The CDR3 runs to 18 residues. Germline V gives CDR1 SGHRS, CDR2 YFSETQ. The CDR3 coding sequence is TGCGCCAGCAGCTTGGTTGGGACAGGGGACTTTGGGGCCAACGTCCTGACTTTC. It translates to CASSLVGTGDFGANVLTF.

This sequence joins TRBV29-1 and TRBJ1-1; the D is unclear. The V gene lost 4 bases and the J gene lost 3 bases, with 12 bases spanning the gap. Per germline, CDR1 SQVTM and CDR2 ANQGSEA. The CDR3 extends over 13 amino acids. DNA of the CDR3: TGCAGCGTTGGCATGCTGTGGGACACTGAAGCTTTCTTT. Its protein product is CSVGMLWDTEAFF.

V and J are TRBV25-1 and TRBJ1-1; 7 bases line up with TRBD1. With V trimmed by 6 bases and J by 3 bases, 7 bases remained unmatched. There are 14 residues in the CDR3. The germline V gene encodes CDR1 MGHDK and CDR2 SYGVNS. The CDR3 region is CASSVQGRYTEAFF. CDR3 nucleotide sequence: TGTGCCAGCAGCGTACAGGGGAGGTACACTGAAGCTTTCTTT.

This clonotype was recorded at least ten times. The chain carries TRBV20-1 and TRBJ2-2, with unresolved D. This CDR3 region has 12 residues. Trimming left V 6 bases short and J 4 bases short, with 9 bases between. Germline-derived CDR1 and CDR2 are DFQATT and SNEGSKA (reference sequence). The CDR3: CSARAPTGELFF. CDR3 in DNA: TGCAGTGCCCGGGCCCCCACCGGGGAGCTGTTTTTT.

The table lists this clonotype with many counts. The V call is TRBV10-3, the J call TRBJ1-2; 11 nucleotides align to TRBD1. The CDR3 is 17 amino acids. Germline CDR1 reads ENHRY; CDR2 reads SYGVKD. After removal of 4 bases from V and 2 bases from J, the junction contained 9 bases not matched to a gene. In nucleotides, the CDR3 is TGTGCCATCAGTGCGGGACAGGGGGGGAGAAGAAACTATGGCTACACCTTC. Amino acid sequence: CAISAGQGGRRNYGYTF.

V usage is TRBV7-2 and J usage is TRBJ1-4; D might be TRBD1 (5 bases). Looked up from germline, CDR1 is SGHTA and CDR2 is FQGNSA. V was pared by 5 bases and J by 8 bases, with 18 bases between. The CDR3 runs to 15 residues. CDR3 bases: TGTGCCAGCAGCCCTGAGGTCGGGGGAAGGGAAAAACTGTTTTTT. Translated, it gives CASSPEVGGREKLFF.

The chain joins TRBV6-2 or TRBV6-3 to TRBJ1-6; tentatively, D is TRBD1 (6 bases). V lost 7 bases and J lost 6, with 13 bases in between. This CDR3 spans 14 amino acids. In germline, CDR1 is MNHEY, CDR2 SVGEGT. CDR3 bases: TGTGCCAGCAATCCACAGGGAGGTAATTCACCCCTCCACTTT. The encoded protein is CASNPQGGNSPLHF.

The chain carries TRBV7-9 and TRBJ2-3; D not certain. With 2 bases removed from V and 2 bases from J, the gap between germline ends came to 8 bases. In germline, CDR1 is SEHNR, CDR2 FQNEAQ (reference sequence). This CDR3 has 14 residues. The CDR3 DNA reads as TGTGCCAGCAGCTTAACAAAAACCACAGATACGCAGTATTTT. Protein sequence: CASSLTKTTDTQYF.

This chain uses TRBV18 with TRBJ2-1, with 14 bases matching TRBD2. The germline CDR1 and CDR2 sequences are KGHSH and LQKENI. This CDR3 has 17 amino acids. V dropped 3 bases and J dropped 8; count of bases not matched to a gene: 9. CDR3 nucleotides: TGTGCCAGCTCACCTCTTCAGACTAGCGGGGGGGCCGATGAGCAGTTCTTC. It encodes CASSPLQTSGGADEQFF.

In nucleotides, the CDR3 is TGTGCCAGCAGTCCTCGGCGGGGGAAGAATTCACCCCTCCACTTT. Amino acids: CASSPRRGKNSPLHF. J is TRBJ1-6 and V is TRBV12-3 or TRBV12-4; D possibly corresponds to TRBD1 (5 bases). The CDR3 runs to 15 residues. Trimming took 5 bases from V and 7 from J, leaving 15 bases between them.

The chain uses TRBV4-3 and TRBJ2-2; D unresolved. CDR1 and CDR2 (germline): LGHNA, YSLEER. The length of the CDR3 is 13 residues. The ends were cut back, 0 bases at V and 9 bases at J, with 8 bases in the middle. The DNA of the CDR3 is TGCGCCAGCAGCCAAGATAGGGCGAGGGAGCTGTTTTTT. Encoded protein: CASSQDRARELFF.

The gene calls are TRBV4-2 and TRBJ2-4; no clear D gene. CDR1 and CDR2 (germline): LGHNA, YNFKEQ. The V end was cut by 1 base, the J end by 3 bases, with 10 bases between. The CDR3 extends over 15 amino acids. The CDR3 loop is CASSQAPIDKNIQYF. CDR3 bases: TGTGCCAGCAGCCAAGCCCCGATCGACAAAAACATTCAGTACTTC.

This clonotype has just a few counts. The chain recombines TRBV7-2 with TRBJ2-2; D gene uncertain. CDR1 and CDR2 (germline): SGHTA, FQGNSA. The V end was cut by 1 base, the J end by 3 bases, with 6 bases between. The CDR3 has 14 residues. DNA of the CDR3: TGTGCCAGCAGCTTAGTGATCGACACCGGGGAGCTGTTTTTT. Translation: CASSLVIDTGELFF.

This clonotype was detected a few times. The genes are TRBV10-3 and TRBJ1-2, with D unclear. V dropped 6 bases and J dropped 5 bases, with 10 bases sitting between them. The CDR3 covers 12 residues. CDR1 ENHRY and CDR2 SYGVKD come from the germline V gene. The chain's CDR3 is CAIRALGYGYTF. CDR3 coding DNA: TGTGCCATCAGGGCACTGGGGTATGGCTACACCTTC.

The rearrangement uses TRBV5-1 and TRBJ2-1, with D possibly matching TRBD1 (6 bases). This CDR3 region has 15 residues. V was cut by 0 bases and J by 3 bases, with 10 bases left in between. Germline lookup yields CDR1 SGHRS and CDR2 YFSETQ. The CDR3 DNA follows: TGCGCCAGCAGCTTGGATGGACAGAACTACAATGAGCAGTTCTTC. Protein: CASSLDGQNYNEQFF.